The following is a T cell receptor beta chain sequence with its context. This sample was taken from a study of technical replicates of blood from a handful of donors. V was cut by 6 bases and J by 4 bases, with 23 bases left in between. The CDR3 has 17 residues. From germline, CDR1 is KGHSH and CDR2 LQKENI. The repertoire was sequenced with immunoSEQ multiplex PCR; TCRdb's copy has only in-frame clones and lacks some. Among about 63,000 clones listed, more than 85% were seen once. The sequence derives from a human donor in good health. Some clones in this sample may be carry-over from other donors' samples. Sequenced: PBMCs. V and J are TRBV18 and TRBJ2-3; weak D call: TRBD2 (5 bases). The CDR3 bases are TGTGCCAGCTCGTTTGGAGCTGTCGGCGGGCCGTCAGATACGCAGTATTTT. Amino acids: CASSFGAVGGPSDTQYF. Variable domain in full (rest from reference TRBV18 and TRBJ2-3): NAGVMQNPRHLVRRRGQEARLRCSPMKGHSHVYWYRQLPEEGLKFMVYLQKENIIDESGMPKERFSAEFPKEGPSILRIQQVVRGDSAAYFCASSFGAVGGPSDTQYFGPGTRLTVL.